These 28 T cell receptor beta chains originate from one sample sequenced in a study of radiotherapy plus CTLA-4 blockade in lung cancer. The data were produced by immunoSEQ multiplex PCR, yet TCRdb's version contains in-frame clones alone and is incomplete. The table lists tens of thousands of clones, about 80% of them singletons. Source: peripheral blood, taken from a patient treated with radiotherapy plus ipilimumab. The receptor source for this set is a human donor with non-small cell lung cancer who had a partial response to radiotherapy plus ipilimumab.

V is TRBV6-1 and J is TRBJ2-4; TRBD1 matches 7 bases. The CDR3 spans 17 residues. The germline CDR1 and CDR2 sequences are MNHNS and SASEGT. J was trimmed by 1 base and V by 1 base; bases with no gene match: 7. As DNA, the CDR3 is TGTGCCAGCAGTGAAGGAGGGGCAGGGGGTGCCAAAAACATTCAGTACTTC. Translated: CASSEGGAGGAKNIQYF.

The CDR3 DNA reads as TGTGCCAGCAGTTACAGAGCGGGGGATTCCTACGAGCAGTACTTC. This encodes CASSYRAGDSYEQYF. V is TRBV6-5 and J is TRBJ2-7, with TRBD2 matching 8 bases. CDR1 is MNHEY, CDR2 SVGAGI, per germline. V shed 2 bases, J shed 1 base, and the junction held 4 bases outside the gene matches. The CDR3 covers 15 residues.

This clone was seen only a few times. The V call is TRBV14, the J call TRBJ2-7; tentative D call: TRBD1 (5 bases). V lost 3 bases, J lost 4 bases, and 7 bases lay in between. This CDR3 has 12 residues. Per the germline V gene, CDR1 is SGHDN and CDR2 is FVKESK. CDR3: CASSHGHYEQYF. In DNA, the CDR3 is TGTGCCAGCAGCCACGGACATTACGAGCAGTACTTC.

The sample holds a few counts of this clone. V gene TRBV6-5 combines with J gene TRBJ2-2, with D possibly being TRBD2 (5 bases). From germline, CDR1 is MNHEY and CDR2 SVGAGI. Trimming shortened V by 5 bases and J by 6 bases, and 16 bases separated the two germline ends. The CDR3 consists of 15 residues. The CDR3 here is CASSGVRVHSGELFF. The CDR3 nucleotides are TGTGCCAGCAGTGGGGTGAGGGTCCATTCCGGGGAGCTGTTTTTT.

The chain joins TRBV7-2 to TRBJ2-1, with D tentatively TRBD2 (5 bases). Germline V gene lookup returns CDR1 SGHTA and CDR2 FQGNSA. CDR3 size: 15 residues. V dropped 0 bases and J dropped 2 bases, with 8 bases sitting between them. The CDR3 spells CASSLARGTYNEQFF. The CDR3 DNA reads as TGTGCCAGCAGCTTAGCTCGGGGAACCTACAATGAGCAGTTCTTC. The full variable domain, rest sourced from reference TRBV7-2 and TRBJ2-1, is GAGVSQSPSNKVTEKGKDVELRCDPISGHTALYWYRQSLGQGLEFLIYFQGNSAPDKSGLPSDRFSAERTGGSVSTLTIQRTQQEDSAVYLCASSLARGTYNEQFFGPGTRLTVL.

The chain combines TRBV27 with TRBJ2-1; possible D gene TRBD2, 5 bases. CDR3 length equals 13 residues. Trimming removed 2 bases from V and 10 bases from J, with 12 bases in between. CDR1 is MNHEY, CDR2 SMNVEV, per germline (reference sequence). CDR3 nucleotide sequence: TGTGCCAGCAGTTTAGCCCTTCGAGGGGAGCAGTTCTTC. It is translated as CASSLALRGEQFF.

V and J are TRBV7-2 and TRBJ1-5; TRBD1 aligns across 7 bases. With V trimmed by 2 bases and J by 3 bases, 4 bases remained unmatched. Germline lookup yields CDR1 SGHTA and CDR2 FQGNSA. This CDR3 comprises 15 residues. The CDR3 DNA follows: TGTGCCAGCAGCTTAAGGGGACAGTCCAATCAGCCCCAGCATTTT. It is translated as CASSLRGQSNQPQHF.

In DNA form, the CDR3 reads TGTGCCAGCAGCGTTACTACGCGCAATGAGCAGTTCTTC. Its translation: CASSVTTRNEQFF. This rearrangement joins TRBV9 to TRBJ2-1; D call uncertain. Germline assignment: CDR1 SGDLS and CDR2 YYNGEE. The CDR3 covers 13 residues. V was pared by 2 bases and J by 6 bases, with 9 bases between. The full variable domain, rest sourced from reference TRBV9 and TRBJ2-1, is DSGVTQTPKHLITATGQRVTLRCSPRSGDLSVYWYQQSLDQGLQFLIQYYNGEERAKGNILERFSAQQFPDLHSELNLSSLELGDSALYFCASSVTTRNEQFFGPGTRLTVL.

The chain couples TRBV9 to TRBJ2-7; D possibly corresponds to TRBD1 (5 bases). Germline values: CDR1 SGDLS, CDR2 YYNGEE. This CDR3 is built from 14 residues. V shed 0 bases and J shed 2 bases, with 9 bases lying between them. The CDR3 protein is CASSVGDRTYEQYF. The CDR3, as DNA: TGTGCCAGCAGCGTAGGAGACAGAACCTACGAGCAGTACTTC.

This clone was picked up a small number of times. The genes are TRBV7-6 and TRBJ2-3, with 7 positions matching TRBD1. Germline-derived CDR1 and CDR2 are SGHVS and FNYEAQ. The CDR3 runs to 13 residues. After removal of 7 bases from V and 4 bases from J, the junction contained 5 bases not matched to a gene. The DNA of the CDR3 is TGTGCCAGCACTACAGGGGTTTCAGATACGCAGTATTTT. Translating gives CASTTGVSDTQYF.

By proportion, this clone is medium-sized (0.01 to 0.1%). V and J are TRBV29-1 and TRBJ2-1; D is unresolved. Germline CDR1 and CDR2: SQVTM and ANQGSEA. CDR3 length: 15 residues. Trimming pared 5 bases from V and 5 bases from J, leaving 19 bases between. The CDR3 sequence is CSVNRRGHLDNEQFF. As DNA, the CDR3 is TGCAGCGTTAATCGGCGCGGTCACCTAGACAATGAGCAGTTCTTC.

The V and J genes are TRBV10-3 and TRBJ2-5; 7 bases match TRBD1. The CDR3 consists of 15 residues. Germline CDR1 reads ENHRY; CDR2 reads SYGVKD. Losses at the gene ends were 4 bases for V and 4 bases for J; bases not matched to a gene: 9. In DNA, the CDR3 is TGTGCCATCAGTGCCGGGACAGCCGTTCCAGAGACCCAGTACTTC. It codes for CAISAGTAVPETQYF.

The chain carries TRBV5-6 and TRBJ2-1; 10 positions agree with TRBD2. The J segment lost 1 base and the V segment lost 6 bases, leaving 4 bases of the junction unmatched. Germline V gene sequence: CDR1 SGHDT, CDR2 YYEEEE. The CDR3 sequence is 15 residues long. CDR3 nucleotides: TGTGCCAGCAAAATGACTAGCGGGTCCTACAATGAGCAGTTCTTC. Encoded protein: CASKMTSGSYNEQFF.

The chain is built from TRBV25-1 and TRBJ2-5, with D possibly matching TRBD2 (5 bases). Trimming shortened V by 2 bases and J by 0 bases, and 7 bases separated the two germline ends. The CDR3 length is 14 residues. Germline CDR1 MGHDK, CDR2 SYGVNS. CDR3 in amino acids: CASSERLNQETQYF. CDR3 coding DNA: TGTGCCAGCAGTGAACGACTAAACCAAGAGACCCAGTACTTC.

V and J are TRBV9 and TRBJ2-6; D call uncertain. V lost 0 bases to trimming and J lost 2 bases, with 6 bases between them. Germline V gene lookup returns CDR1 SGDLS and CDR2 YYNGEE. The CDR3 runs 15 residues. The DNA of the CDR3 is TGTGCCAGCAGCGTAGGTGCGACTGGGGCCAACGTCCTGACTTTC. Encoded protein: CASSVGATGANVLTF.

CDR3 loop: CASSFGGGNTEAFF. CDR3 DNA sequence: TGTGCCAGCAGTTTTGGGGGGGGGAACACTGAAGCTTTCTTT. This chain joins TRBV27 and TRBJ1-1, with D maybe TRBD1 (5 bases). The germline CDR1 and CDR2 sequences are MNHEY and SMNVEV (reference sequence). Trimming removed 3 bases from V and 1 base from J, with 9 bases in between. The CDR3 has 14 residues.

The rearrangement joins TRBV27 to TRBJ1-1; 7 nucleotides line up with TRBD1. Germline V gene data show CDR1 as MNHEY and CDR2 as SMNVEV (reference sequence). CDR3 size: 15 residues. The ends lost 1 base at V and 3 bases at J; junction bases unmatched: 5. The CDR3 coding sequence is TGTGCCAGCAGTTTATATCAGGGGGTGTACACTGAAGCTTTCTTT. It yields the protein CASSLYQGVYTEAFF.

The rearrangement links TRBV6-6 to TRBJ2-7; D might be TRBD1 (6 bases). CDR1 is MNHNY and CDR2 is SVGAGI in the germline V gene (reference sequence). The CDR3 loop spans 15 amino acids. V was pared by 6 bases and J by 0 bases, with 15 bases between. The CDR3 reads CASSHQGRGSYEQYF. The CDR3 region has the DNA TGTGCCAGCAGCCACCAGGGCAGGGGCTCCTACGAGCAGTACTTC.

This clone was found a few times. The chain recombines TRBV2 with TRBJ1-1; D possibly corresponds to TRBD1 (5 bases). The CDR3 has 14 residues. Trimming shortened V by 11 bases and J by 2 bases, and 18 bases separated the two germline ends. Germline-derived CDR1 and CDR2 are SNHLY and FYNNEI. This chain's CDR3 is CAEKPGLLNTEAFF. Here the CDR3 DNA reads TGTGCCGAAAAACCGGGACTCCTAAACACTGAAGCTTTCTTT.

The V gene is TRBV6-6, the J gene TRBJ2-7; D may be TRBD2 (5 bases). Germline V gene sequence: CDR1 MNHNY, CDR2 SVGAGI (reference sequence). The germline V and J ends were trimmed by 7 bases and 3 bases, with 10 bases remaining between them. CDR3 size: 12 residues. In nucleotides, the CDR3 is TGTGCCAGCACCGGAACTAGCTACGAGCAGTACTTC. Protein: CASTGTSYEQYF.

CDR3 loop: CASSSLRQGKTNYGYTF. The CDR3, as DNA: TGTGCCAGCAGCTCCCTAAGACAGGGGAAAACTAACTATGGCTACACCTTC. The chain joins TRBV11-2 to TRBJ1-2; 8 bases are a match to TRBD1. The CDR3 length is 17 residues. V gave up 4 bases and J gave up 0 bases; unmatched junction bases: 10. The germline V gene encodes CDR1 SGHAT and CDR2 FQNNGV. The complete variable domain, with remaining parts taken from reference TRBV11-2 and TRBJ1-2, reads EAGVAQSPRYKIIEKRQSVAFWCNPISGHATLYWYQQILGQGPKLLIQFQNNGVVDDSQLPKDRFSAERLKGVDSTLKIQPAKLEDSAVYLCASSSLRQGKTNYGYTFGSGTRLTVV.

This clone was observed a few times. The rearrangement uses TRBV7-2 and TRBJ2-7, with TRBD2 matching 7 bases. Germline V gives CDR1 SGHTA, CDR2 FQGNSA. The CDR3 is 14 residues long. J lost 2 bases, V lost 8 bases, and 9 bases had no gene match. CDR3 coding DNA: TGTGCCAGCTCTGAATCTGGACTAGCCTACGAGCAGTACTTC. It is translated as CASSESGLAYEQYF. Combining the CDR3 with reference TRBV7-2 and TRBJ2-7 gives the whole variable domain GAGVSQSPSNKVTEKGKDVELRCDPISGHTALYWYRQSLGQGLEFLIYFQGNSAPDKSGLPSDRFSAERTGGSVSTLTIQRTQQEDSAVYLCASSESGLAYEQYFGPGTRLTVT.

This clone was observed once. The rearrangement links TRBV18 to TRBJ2-5, with D perhaps matching TRBD1 (6 bases). CDR1 KGHSH and CDR2 LQKENI come from the germline V gene. CDR3 size: 14 residues. V lost 5 bases and J lost 5, with 15 bases in between. The CDR3 here is CASSFAAGAETQYF. CDR3 coding DNA: TGTGCCAGCTCATTCGCGGCAGGGGCGGAGACCCAGTACTTC.

The chain combines TRBV11-1 with TRBJ1-2; 7 bases map to TRBD1. Trimming took 4 bases from V and 8 from J; bases not matched to a gene: 7. The CDR3 is made up of 13 amino acids. The germline V gene has CDR1 SGHAT and CDR2 FQDESV (reference sequence). The CDR3 loop is CASSSQGLGGYTF. DNA of the CDR3: TGTGCCAGCAGCTCACAGGGGTTAGGCGGCTACACCTTC.

The V call is TRBV19, the J call TRBJ2-7; D is possibly TRBD1 (5 bases). This CDR3 is 13 amino acids long. Between the trimmed V and J ends, which lost 3 bases and 3 bases, there was a span of 9 bases. Per germline, CDR1 LNHDA and CDR2 SQIVND (reference sequence). The CDR3 DNA follows: TGTGCCAGTAGTATGGGCAGGGTCTACGAGCAGTACTTC. This encodes CASSMGRVYEQYF.

The chain joins TRBV30 to TRBJ2-7; TRBD1 matches at 9 bases. Trimming removed 5 bases from V and 1 base from J; junction bases left unmatched: 9. Germline V gene data show CDR1 as GTSNPN and CDR2 as SVGIG (reference sequence). This CDR3 comprises 15 residues. CDR3: CAWALGQGGSYEQYF. In DNA form, the CDR3 reads TGTGCCTGGGCCCTGGGACAGGGCGGGTCCTACGAGCAGTACTTC.

Points on this clone: Other DNA sequences within the sample encode an identical CDR3. The V and J genes are TRBV19 and TRBJ1-5, with 10 bases lining up with TRBD1. V shed 1 base and J 6 bases; nucleotides not matched to a gene: 3. CDR1 is LNHDA and CDR2 is SQIVND in the germline V gene (reference sequence). CDR3 length equals 15 residues. CDR3 residues: CASSIGGTGVQPQHF. Written as DNA, the CDR3 is TGTGCCAGTAGTATAGGAGGGACAGGGGTTCAGCCCCAGCATTTT.

The chain links TRBV9 to TRBJ2-2; D remains unclear. V lost 5 bases and J 0 bases, leaving 5 bases between the germline ends. The length of the CDR3 is 13 residues. Germline lookup yields CDR1 SGDLS and CDR2 YYNGEE. The CDR3 loop is CASRNTNTGELFF. CDR3 DNA: TGTGCCAGCAGAAACACGAACACCGGGGAGCTGTTTTTT.